These 14 T cell receptor beta chains came from one sample sequenced in a study of shared clonotypes between healthy human individuals (dated by TCRdb to 2020 to 2021). The library relied on the immunoSEQ multiplex PCR assay. The source is immuneACCESS, and TCRdb retained only in-frame sequences with V and J called. Part of the clones is not carried over; for the studies checked, unresolved V genes explain less than half of this, and the remainder is unexplained. For this sample the table gives a few million clones, of which 85% to 95% were detected only once. The ten largest clones take up around 0.4% of the sample. The material sequenced was naive CD4+ T cells from PBMCs. The sample's cell subset or site label is to be understood as: CD45RA+ positively selected. The receptors stem from a man younger than 35 in good health. Some clones in this sample may be carry-over from other donors' samples.

Concerning this clone itself: The sample has other DNA sequences that encode this CDR3 too. DNA for the CDR3: TGTGCCAGCAGCCCCCAGGGTAACTATGGCTACACCTTC. The encoded protein is CASSPQGNYGYTF. V gene TRBV11-2 combines with J gene TRBJ1-2; D is possibly TRBD1 (5 bases). V was trimmed by 5 bases and J by 1 base, leaving 8 bases between them. Germline CDR1 SGHAT, CDR2 FQNNGV. This CDR3 has 13 amino acids.

The chain combines TRBV5-6 with TRBJ2-1; 9 bases agree with TRBD1. CDR1 and CDR2 from the germline V gene are SGHDT and YYEEEE. Losses at the gene ends were 2 bases for V and 6 bases for J; bases not matched to a gene: 6. The CDR3 consists of 15 residues. The CDR3 DNA reads as TGTGCCAGCAGCTTCCGACAGGGGGGTTCCAATGAGCAGTTCTTC. This codes for CASSFRQGGSNEQFF.

The genes are TRBV10-3 and TRBJ2-3; the match to TRBD2 covers 9 bases. This CDR3 comprises 17 residues. V gave up 6 bases and J gave up 2 bases; unmatched junction bases: 12. Per the germline V gene, CDR1 is ENHRY and CDR2 is SYGVKD. CDR3 sequence: CAISARLAERLTDTQYF. CDR3 bases: TGTGCCATCAGCGCCAGACTAGCGGAGAGACTCACAGATACGCAGTATTTT.

The chain couples TRBV27 to TRBJ2-2; 8 nucleotides match TRBD2. The V and J ends lost 0 bases and 3 bases, in that order; junction bases with no gene match: 12. The CDR3 contains 19 residues. Germline CDR1 MNHEY, CDR2 SMNVEV (reference sequence). The CDR3 loop reads CASSLSPLGSGAHTGELFF. The CDR3 DNA reads TGTGCCAGCAGTTTATCCCCGCTCGGTAGCGGGGCCCACACCGGGGAGCTGTTTTTT.

This clone has just a few counts. The rearrangement links TRBV10-3 to TRBJ1-1; TRBD1 might be the D (5 bases). Trimming left V 6 bases short and J 6 bases short, with 20 bases between. Germline-derived CDR1 and CDR2 are ENHRY and SYGVKD. This CDR3 contains 15 residues. The DNA of the CDR3 is TGTGCCATCAGGGAGCTCCCCTCCGGGACGGCTGAAGCTTTCTTT. Its protein product is CAIRELPSGTAEAFF.

The chain has TRBV6-1 and TRBJ2-7; 9 bases match TRBD1. After removal of 7 bases from V and 6 bases from J, the junction contained 7 bases not matched to a gene. The CDR3 extends over 13 amino acids. The germline gives CDR1 MNHNS, CDR2 SASEGT. CDR3 sequence reads: CASIEQGAVEQYF. The CDR3 DNA reads TGTGCCAGCATAGAACAGGGGGCCGTCGAGCAGTACTTC.

The rearrangement joins TRBV28 to TRBJ1-1, with a tentative D call TRBD1 (5 bases). Germline-derived CDR1 and CDR2 are MDHEN and SYDVKM. V shed 3 bases and J shed 1 base, with 12 bases lying between them. The CDR3 covers 15 residues. The CDR3 region is CASSFGALRNTEAFF. DNA of the CDR3: TGTGCCAGCAGTTTTGGGGCTCTGAGGAACACTGAAGCTTTCTTT.

This clone has just one count. The chain combines TRBV5-1 with TRBJ2-5; TRBD1 is a possible D gene (6 bases). CDR1 is SGHRS and CDR2 is YFSETQ in the germline V gene. The V and J ends lost 2 bases and 5 bases respectively, with 19 bases between them. The CDR3 consists of 16 residues. The CDR3 region is CASSFQPSGAGETQYF. The DNA for the CDR3 is TGCGCCAGCAGCTTCCAACCCTCAGGGGCTGGCGAGACCCAGTACTTC.

Details on this clone: This same CDR3 is encoded by further DNA sequences in the sample. J is TRBJ2-7 and V is TRBV28; D is unclear. Trimming shortened V by 3 bases and J by 7 bases, and 10 bases separated the two germline ends. CDR1 and CDR2 (germline): MDHEN, SYDVKM. The CDR3 extends over 12 amino acids. Written as DNA, the CDR3 is TGTGCCAGCAGTTTCCCTCCTAGGGAGCAGTACTTC. Protein product: CASSFPPREQYF.

The chain carries TRBV4-2 and TRBJ2-7; D could derive from TRBD1 or TRBD2 (5 bases each). Trimming cost V 10 bases and J 7 bases, with 23 bases left between them. This CDR3 spans 14 amino acids. CDR1 and CDR2 (germline): LGHNA, YNFKEQ. The DNA of the CDR3 is TGTGCCAACAGTGTCACGGGACCACCGGGGGAGCAGTACTTC. It is translated as CANSVTGPPGEQYF.

This rearrangement joins TRBV6-1 to TRBJ1-1; D is undetermined. There are 10 residues in the CDR3. Trimming cost V 5 bases and J 6 bases, with 4 bases left between them. Per germline, CDR1 MNHNS and CDR2 SASEGT. CDR3 loop: CASSRAEAFF. CDR3 nucleotides: TGTGCCAGCAGTCGCGCTGAAGCTTTCTTT.

The table lists this clone with a count of one. V gene TRBV5-1 combines with J gene TRBJ2-2, with D possibly being TRBD2 (5 bases). This CDR3 has 15 amino acids. From germline, CDR1 is SGHRS and CDR2 YFSETQ. V was pared by 1 base and J by 4 bases, with 11 bases between. CDR3 in amino acids: CASSLFRAGTGELFF. The CDR3 coding sequence is TGCGCCAGCAGCTTGTTTAGGGCGGGCACCGGGGAGCTGTTTTTT.

Turning to this clone: Other DNA variants within this sample encode the same CDR3. The chain has TRBV7-9 and TRBJ2-3; 11 nucleotides match TRBD2. This CDR3 has 16 residues. V lost 3 bases and J lost 2; bases outside the gene matches: 4. CDR1 SEHNR and CDR2 FQNEAQ come from the germline V gene (reference sequence). The CDR3 nucleotides are TGTGCCAGCAGCTTGGGGACTAGCGGATCCACAGATACGCAGTATTTT. Its translation is CASSLGTSGSTDTQYF.

This clone was counted a few times. The chain uses TRBV5-6 and TRBJ1-1, with D possibly being TRBD1 (5 bases). Trimming shortened V by 3 bases and J by 5 bases, and 14 bases separated the two germline ends. The CDR3 length is 14 residues. Germline lookup yields CDR1 SGHDT and CDR2 YYEEEE. The CDR3 DNA reads as TGTGCCAGCAGCTCCGAGGCAGGGATGACTGAAGCTTTCTTT. It encodes CASSSEAGMTEAFF.